These T cell receptor beta chains were read from a single sample in a study of tumor and adjacent non-tumor tissue in lung cancer. TCRdb reprocessed the multiplex PCR reads via MiXCR and lists one record per CDR3 protein. The repertoire holds about 110,000 distinct CDR3 sequences, with roughly two thirds as singletons. The sample comprised distant non-tumor lung tissue. These receptor sequences come from a man between 60 and 70 years old with non-small cell lung cancer. Both conserved end residues are part of each CDR3. Each record gives: V gene, J gene, CDR3 protein.

V gene: TRBV25-1
J gene: TRBJ2-3
CDR3 protein: CASSNRGMDTQYF

V gene: TRBV5-4
J gene: TRBJ2-7
CDR3 protein: CAGSSDSYSYERYF

V gene: TRBV29-1
J gene: TRBJ2-7
CDR3 protein: CIAGGYEQYF

V gene: TRBV10-3
J gene: TRBJ2-2
CDR3 protein: CAIKGAGKNTWELFF

V gene: TRBV11-2
J gene: TRBJ2-5
CDR3 protein: CASSLDAGGQDTQYF

V gene: TRBV4-1
J gene: TRBJ2-5
CDR3 protein: CASSQLRHQETQYF

V gene: TRBV28
J gene: TRBJ2-7
CDR3 protein: CASSLFTGQGAIEQYF

V gene: TRBV20-1
J gene: TRBJ1-1
CDR3 protein: CSAIDRNTEAFF

V gene: TRBV29-1
J gene: TRBJ1-3
CDR3 protein: CSVRAGQRYGNTICF

V gene: TRBV28
J gene: TRBJ2-2
CDR3 protein: CASERQGSTGELSF

V gene: TRBV21-1
J gene: TRBJ1-2
CDR3 protein: CASIGLGYGYTF

V gene: TRBV28
J gene: TRBJ1-5
CDR3 protein: CASSQQGFGQPQHF

V gene: TRBV21-1
J gene: TRBJ2-1
CDR3 protein: CASSAYRGPSYNEQFF

V gene: TRBV28
J gene: TRBJ1-2
CDR3 protein: CATASRSLGYTF

V gene: TRBV6-2/TRBV6-3
J gene: TRBJ2-1
CDR3 protein: CASSDRTSVNHEQLF

V gene: TRBV4-1
J gene: TRBJ2-2
CDR3 protein: CTSSRGGQMNSEELFF

V gene: TRBV7-2
J gene: TRBJ2-1
CDR3 protein: CASSLRTSGSNEQFF

V gene: TRBV6-1
J gene: TRBJ2-3
CDR3 protein: CANSVGSDTYTQYF

V gene: TRBV5-5
J gene: TRBJ2-6
CDR3 protein: CASSLVGQGSGANVLTF

V gene: TRBV4-1
J gene: TRBJ1-1
CDR3 protein: CASGRGQGNTEAFF